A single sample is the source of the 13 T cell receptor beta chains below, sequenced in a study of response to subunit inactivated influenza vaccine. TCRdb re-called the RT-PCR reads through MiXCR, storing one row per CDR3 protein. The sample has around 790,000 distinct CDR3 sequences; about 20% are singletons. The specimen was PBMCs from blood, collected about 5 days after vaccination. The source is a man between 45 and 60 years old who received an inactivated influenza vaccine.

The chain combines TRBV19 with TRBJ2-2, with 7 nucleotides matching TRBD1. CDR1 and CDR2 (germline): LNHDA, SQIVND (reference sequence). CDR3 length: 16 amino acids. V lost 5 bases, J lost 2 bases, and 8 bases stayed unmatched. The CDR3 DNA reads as TGTGCCAGTAGTGACCTGACAGGGCCCAACACCGGGGAGCTGTTTTTT. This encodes CASSDLTGPNTGELFF.

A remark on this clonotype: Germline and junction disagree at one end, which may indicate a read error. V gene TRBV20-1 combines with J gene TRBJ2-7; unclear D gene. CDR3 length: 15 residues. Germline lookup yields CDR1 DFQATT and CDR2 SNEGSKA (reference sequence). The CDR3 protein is CSARPSEVPSYEHYF. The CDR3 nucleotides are TGCAGTGCTAGACCATCGGAAGTTCCGTCCTACGAGCATTACTTC.

CDR3 in amino acids: CASSPSDRPSYEQYF. Written as DNA, the CDR3 is TGTGCCAGCAGTCCTAGCGACCGTCCTTCCTACGAGCAGTACTTC. V is TRBV28 and J is TRBJ2-7; D may be TRBD2 (6 bases). Trimming removed 5 bases at V and 1 base at J, with 15 bases between. CDR1 and CDR2 from the germline V gene are MDHEN and SYDVKM. The length of the CDR3 is 15 residues.

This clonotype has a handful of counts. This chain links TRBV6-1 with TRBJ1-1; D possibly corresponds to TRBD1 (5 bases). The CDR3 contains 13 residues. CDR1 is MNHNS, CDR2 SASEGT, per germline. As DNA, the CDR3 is TGTGCTTCTTCGGGGCAGCCGAACACTGAAGCTTTCTTT. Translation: CASSGQPNTEAFF.

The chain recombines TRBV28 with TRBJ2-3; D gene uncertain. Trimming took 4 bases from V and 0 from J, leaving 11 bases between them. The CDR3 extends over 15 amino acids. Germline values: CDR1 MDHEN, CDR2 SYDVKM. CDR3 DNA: TGTGCCAGCAGTTCGACTCGGCCTAGCACAGATACGCAGTATTTT. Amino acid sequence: CASSSTRPSTDTQYF.

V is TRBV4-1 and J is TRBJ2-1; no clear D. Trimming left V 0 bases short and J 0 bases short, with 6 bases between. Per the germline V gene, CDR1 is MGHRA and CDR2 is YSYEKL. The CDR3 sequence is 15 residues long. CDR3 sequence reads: CASSQDKTSYNEQFF. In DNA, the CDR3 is TGCGCCAGCAGCCAAGACAAAACCTCCTACAATGAGCAGTTCTTC.

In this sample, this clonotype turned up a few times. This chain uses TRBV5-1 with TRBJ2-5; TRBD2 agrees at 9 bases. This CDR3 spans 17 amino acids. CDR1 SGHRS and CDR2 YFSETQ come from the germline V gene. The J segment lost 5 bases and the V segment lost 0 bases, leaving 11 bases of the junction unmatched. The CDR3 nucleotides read TGCGCCAGCAGCTTGGAGCCCGCTAGCGGGATTGTGGAGACCCAGTACTTC. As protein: CASSLEPASGIVETQYF.

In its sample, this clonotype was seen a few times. This CDR3 is CSARDLNLNTEAFF. In nucleotides, the CDR3 is TGCAGTGCTAGAGATCTCAACCTGAACACTGAAGCTTTCTTT. V usage is TRBV20-1 and J usage is TRBJ1-1, with D unresolved. The CDR3 has 14 residues. In germline, CDR1 is DFQATT, CDR2 SNEGSKA (reference sequence). V gave up 0 bases and J gave up 0 bases, with 8 bases separating them.

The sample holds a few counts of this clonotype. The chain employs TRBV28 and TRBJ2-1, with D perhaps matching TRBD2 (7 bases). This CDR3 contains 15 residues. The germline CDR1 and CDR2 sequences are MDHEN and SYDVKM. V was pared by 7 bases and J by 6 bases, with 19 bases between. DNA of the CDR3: TGTGCCAGCACCCTAGGGGGGGGCAGGGGCAATGAGCAGTTCTTC. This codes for CASTLGGGRGNEQFF.

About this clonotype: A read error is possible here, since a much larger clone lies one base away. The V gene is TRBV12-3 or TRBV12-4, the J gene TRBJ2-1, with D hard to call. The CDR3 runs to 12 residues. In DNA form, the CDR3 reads TGTGCCAGCAGTTTACTCCGGAATGATCAGTTCTTC. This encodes CASSLLRNDQFF.

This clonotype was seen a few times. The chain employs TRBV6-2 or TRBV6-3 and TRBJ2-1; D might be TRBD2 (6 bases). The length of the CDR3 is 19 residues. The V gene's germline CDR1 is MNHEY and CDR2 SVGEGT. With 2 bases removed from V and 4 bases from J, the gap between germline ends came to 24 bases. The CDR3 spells CASSYPTPLGGIRYNEQFF. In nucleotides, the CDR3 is TGTGCCAGCAGTTACCCAACCCCCCTAGGCGGGATACGATACAATGAGCAGTTCTTC.

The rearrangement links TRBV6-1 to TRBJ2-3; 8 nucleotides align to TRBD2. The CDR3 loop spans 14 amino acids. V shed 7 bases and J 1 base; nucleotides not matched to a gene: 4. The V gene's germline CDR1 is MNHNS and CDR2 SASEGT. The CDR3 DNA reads TGTGCCAGCACCCAGACTAGCGGCACAGATACGCAGTATTTT. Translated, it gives CASTQTSGTDTQYF.

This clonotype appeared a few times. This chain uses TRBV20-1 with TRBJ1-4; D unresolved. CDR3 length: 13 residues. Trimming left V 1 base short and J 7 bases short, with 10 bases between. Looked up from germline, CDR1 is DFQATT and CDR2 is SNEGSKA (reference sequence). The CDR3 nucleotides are TGCAGTGCTAGAGGGTCAGGATCTGAAAAACTGTTTTTT. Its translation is CSARGSGSEKLFF.